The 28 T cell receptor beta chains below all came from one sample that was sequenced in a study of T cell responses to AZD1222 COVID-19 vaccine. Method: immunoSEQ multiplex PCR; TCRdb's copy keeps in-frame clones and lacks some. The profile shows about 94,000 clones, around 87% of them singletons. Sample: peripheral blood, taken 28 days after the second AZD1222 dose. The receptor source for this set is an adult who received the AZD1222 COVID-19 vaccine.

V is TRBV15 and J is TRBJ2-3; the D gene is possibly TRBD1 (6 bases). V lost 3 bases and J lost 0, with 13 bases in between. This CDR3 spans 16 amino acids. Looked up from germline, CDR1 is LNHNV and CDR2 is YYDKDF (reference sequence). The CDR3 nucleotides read TGTGCCACCAGCAGGTCCAACACAGGGAGCACAGATACGCAGTATTTT. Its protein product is CATSRSNTGSTDTQYF. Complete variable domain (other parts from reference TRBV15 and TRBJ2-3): DAMVIQNPRYQVTQFGKPVTLSCSQTLNHNVMYWYQQKSSQAPKLLFHYYDKDFNNEADTPDNFQSRRPNTSFCFLDIRSPGLGDTAMYLCATSRSNTGSTDTQYFGPGTRLTVL.

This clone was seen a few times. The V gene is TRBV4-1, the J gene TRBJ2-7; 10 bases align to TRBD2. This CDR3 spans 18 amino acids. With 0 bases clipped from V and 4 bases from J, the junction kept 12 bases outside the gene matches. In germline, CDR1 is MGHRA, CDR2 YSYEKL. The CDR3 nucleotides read TGCGCCAGCAGCCAAGAGCCCCCCGCTAGCGGGAGTGTATACGAGCAGTACTTC. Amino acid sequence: CASSQEPPASGSVYEQYF.

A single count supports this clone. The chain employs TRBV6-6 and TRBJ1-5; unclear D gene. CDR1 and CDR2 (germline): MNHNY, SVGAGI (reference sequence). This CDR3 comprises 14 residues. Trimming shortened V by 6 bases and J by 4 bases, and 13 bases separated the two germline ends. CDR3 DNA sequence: TGTGCCAGCAGGAAAGTGGCCCAAAATCAGCCCCAGCATTTT. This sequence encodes CASRKVAQNQPQHF.

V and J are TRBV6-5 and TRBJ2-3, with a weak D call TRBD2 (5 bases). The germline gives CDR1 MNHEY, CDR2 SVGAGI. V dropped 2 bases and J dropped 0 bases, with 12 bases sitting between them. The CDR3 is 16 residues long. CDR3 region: CASSYGLNPSTDTQYF. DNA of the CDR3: TGTGCCAGCAGTTACGGACTGAACCCTAGCACAGATACGCAGTATTTT.

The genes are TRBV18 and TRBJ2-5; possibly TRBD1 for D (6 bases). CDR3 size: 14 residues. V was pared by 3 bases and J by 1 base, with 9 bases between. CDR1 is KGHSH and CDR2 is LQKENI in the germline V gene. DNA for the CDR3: TGTGCCAGCTCACCCGGACAGCTCCAAGAGACCCAGTACTTC. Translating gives CASSPGQLQETQYF. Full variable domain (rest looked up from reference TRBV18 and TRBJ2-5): NAGVMQNPRHLVRRRGQEARLRCSPMKGHSHVYWYRQLPEEGLKFMVYLQKENIIDESGMPKERFSAEFPKEGPSILRIQQVVRGDSAAYFCASSPGQLQETQYFGPGTRLLVL.

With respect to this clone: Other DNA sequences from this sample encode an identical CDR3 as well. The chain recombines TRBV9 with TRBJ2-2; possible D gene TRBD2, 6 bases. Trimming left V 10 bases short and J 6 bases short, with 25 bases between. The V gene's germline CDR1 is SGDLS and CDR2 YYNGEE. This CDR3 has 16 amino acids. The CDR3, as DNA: TGTGCCCGCCGGCCCGCCGGCGGGGCGGCACCCGGGGAGCTGTTTTTT. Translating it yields CARRPAGGAAPGELFF.

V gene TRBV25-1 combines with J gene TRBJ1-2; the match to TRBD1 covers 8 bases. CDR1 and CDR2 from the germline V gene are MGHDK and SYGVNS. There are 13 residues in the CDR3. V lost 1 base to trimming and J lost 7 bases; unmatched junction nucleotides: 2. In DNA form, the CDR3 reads TGTGCCAGCAGTGAATCCGGACAGGGTGGCTACACCTTC. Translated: CASSESGQGGYTF.

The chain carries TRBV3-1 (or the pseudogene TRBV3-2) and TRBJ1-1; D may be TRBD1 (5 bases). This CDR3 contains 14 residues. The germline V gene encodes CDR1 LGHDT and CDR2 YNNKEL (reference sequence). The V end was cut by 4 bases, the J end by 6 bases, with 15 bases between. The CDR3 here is CASSRKPGPAEAFF. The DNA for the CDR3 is TGTGCCAGCAGCCGGAAACCAGGGCCGGCTGAAGCTTTCTTT.

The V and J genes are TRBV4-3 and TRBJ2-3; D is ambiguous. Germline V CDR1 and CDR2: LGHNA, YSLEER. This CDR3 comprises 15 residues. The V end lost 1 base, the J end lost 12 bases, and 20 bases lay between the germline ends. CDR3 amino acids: CASSQVSGPLADQYF. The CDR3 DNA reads TGCGCCAGCAGCCAAGTGTCCGGCCCGCTCGCAGACCAGTATTTT.

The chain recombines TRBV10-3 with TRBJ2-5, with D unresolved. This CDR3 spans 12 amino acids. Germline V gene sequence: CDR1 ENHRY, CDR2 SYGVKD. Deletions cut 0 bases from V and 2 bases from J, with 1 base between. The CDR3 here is CAISESQETQYF. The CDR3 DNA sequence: TGTGCCATCAGTGAGTCTCAAGAGACCCAGTACTTC.

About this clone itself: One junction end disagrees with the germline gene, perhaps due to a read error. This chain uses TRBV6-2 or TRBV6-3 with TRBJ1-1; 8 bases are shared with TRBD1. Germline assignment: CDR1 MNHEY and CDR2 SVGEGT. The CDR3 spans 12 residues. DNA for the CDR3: TGTGCCAGCAGTCTCACAGGGGGAGAAGCTTACTTT. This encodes CASSLTGGEAYF.

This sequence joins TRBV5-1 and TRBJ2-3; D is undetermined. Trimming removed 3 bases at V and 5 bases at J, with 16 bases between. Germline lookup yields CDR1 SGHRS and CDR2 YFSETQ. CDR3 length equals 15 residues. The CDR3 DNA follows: TGCGCCAGCAGCTCGGAAGGACGCGTTAAAGATACGCAGTATTTT. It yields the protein CASSSEGRVKDTQYF. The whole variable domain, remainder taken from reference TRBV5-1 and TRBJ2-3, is KAGVTQTPRYLIKTRGQQVTLSCSPISGHRSVSWYQQTPGQGLQFLFEYFSETQRNKGNFPGRFSGRQFSNSRSEMNVSTLELGDSALYLCASSSEGRVKDTQYFGPGTRLTVL.

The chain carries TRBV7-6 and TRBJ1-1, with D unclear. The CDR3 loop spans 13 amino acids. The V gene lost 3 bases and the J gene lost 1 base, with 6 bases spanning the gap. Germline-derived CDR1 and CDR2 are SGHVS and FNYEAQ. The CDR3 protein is CASSFGRNTEAFF. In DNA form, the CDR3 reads TGTGCCAGCAGCTTCGGCCGGAACACTGAAGCTTTCTTT.

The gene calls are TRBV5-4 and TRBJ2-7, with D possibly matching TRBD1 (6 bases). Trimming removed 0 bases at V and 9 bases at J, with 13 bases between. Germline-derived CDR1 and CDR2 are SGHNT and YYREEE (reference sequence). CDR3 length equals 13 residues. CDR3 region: CASSLDSQGRQYF. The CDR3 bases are TGTGCCAGCAGCTTGGATTCACAGGGCCGGCAGTACTTC.

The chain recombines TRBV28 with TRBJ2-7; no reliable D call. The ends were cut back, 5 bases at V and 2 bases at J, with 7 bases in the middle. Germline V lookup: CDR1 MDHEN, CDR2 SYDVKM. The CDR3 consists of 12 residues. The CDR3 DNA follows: TGTGCCAGCAGTCGAAACCCCTACGAGCAGTACTTC. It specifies CASSRNPYEQYF.

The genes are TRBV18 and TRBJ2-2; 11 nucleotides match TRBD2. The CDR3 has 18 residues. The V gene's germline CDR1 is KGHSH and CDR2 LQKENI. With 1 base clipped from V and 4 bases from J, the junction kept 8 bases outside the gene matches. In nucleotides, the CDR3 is TGTGCCAGCTCACCACAGAGTCGACTAGCGGGGATCACCGGGGAGCTGTTTTTT. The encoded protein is CASSPQSRLAGITGELFF.

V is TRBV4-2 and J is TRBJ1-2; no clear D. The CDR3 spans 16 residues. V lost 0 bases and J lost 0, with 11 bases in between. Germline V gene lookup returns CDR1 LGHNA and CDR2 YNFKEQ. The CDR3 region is CASSQENGRSNYGYTF. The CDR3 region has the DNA TGTGCCAGCAGCCAAGAGAATGGACGGTCTAACTATGGCTACACCTTC.

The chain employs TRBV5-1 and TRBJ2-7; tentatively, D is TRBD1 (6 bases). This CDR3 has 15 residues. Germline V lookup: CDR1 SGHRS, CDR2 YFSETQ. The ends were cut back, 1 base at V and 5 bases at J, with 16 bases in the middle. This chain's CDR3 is CASSLRVRGRDEQYF. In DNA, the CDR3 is TGCGCCAGCAGCTTGAGGGTCAGGGGAAGGGACGAGCAGTACTTC.

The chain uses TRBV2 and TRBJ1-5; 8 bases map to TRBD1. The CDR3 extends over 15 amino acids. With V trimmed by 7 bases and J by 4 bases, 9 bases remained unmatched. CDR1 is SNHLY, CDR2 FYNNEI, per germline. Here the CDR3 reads CASNGDRLPNQPQHF. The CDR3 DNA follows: TGTGCCAGCAACGGGGACAGGCTGCCTAATCAGCCCCAGCATTTT.

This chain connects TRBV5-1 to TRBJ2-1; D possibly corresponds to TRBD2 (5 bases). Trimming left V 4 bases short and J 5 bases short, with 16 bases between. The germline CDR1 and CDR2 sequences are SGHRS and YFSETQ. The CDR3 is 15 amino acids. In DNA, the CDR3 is TGCGCCAGCAGCCTGGGATCTAGCACCAACAATGAGCAGTTCTTC. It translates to CASSLGSSTNNEQFF.

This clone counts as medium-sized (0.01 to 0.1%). The CDR3 reads CASSARGSGNSPLHF. The DNA of the CDR3 is TGTGCCAGCAGCGCGAGGGGCTCGGGTAATTCACCCCTCCACTTT. The chain combines TRBV5-4 with TRBJ1-6, with D tentatively TRBD1 (5 bases). This CDR3 region has 15 residues. The V gene's germline CDR1 is SGHNT and CDR2 YYREEE (reference sequence). The V end was cut by 4 bases, the J end by 6 bases, with 14 bases between.

CDR3 in DNA: TGTGCTAGTGGTTTGTGGGGCTCCTACAATGAGCAGTTCTTC. Amino acid sequence: CASGLWGSYNEQFF. This sequence joins TRBV12-5 and TRBJ2-1, with D uncertain. Per germline, CDR1 LGHNT and CDR2 FRNRAP. This CDR3 contains 14 residues. Trimming pared 2 bases from V and 0 bases from J, leaving 5 bases between.

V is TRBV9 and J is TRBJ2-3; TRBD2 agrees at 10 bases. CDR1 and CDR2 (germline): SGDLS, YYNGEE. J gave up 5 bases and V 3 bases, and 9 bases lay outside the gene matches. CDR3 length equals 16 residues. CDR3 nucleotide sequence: TGTGCCAGCAGCGGATCGACTAGCGGGTCGGGAGATACGCAGTATTTT. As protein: CASSGSTSGSGDTQYF.

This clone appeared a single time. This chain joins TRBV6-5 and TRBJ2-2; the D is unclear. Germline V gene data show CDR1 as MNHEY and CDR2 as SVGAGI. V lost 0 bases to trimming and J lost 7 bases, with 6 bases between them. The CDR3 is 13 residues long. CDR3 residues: CASSYSNGGELFF. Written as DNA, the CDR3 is TGTGCCAGCAGTTACTCGAACGGCGGGGAGCTGTTTTTT.

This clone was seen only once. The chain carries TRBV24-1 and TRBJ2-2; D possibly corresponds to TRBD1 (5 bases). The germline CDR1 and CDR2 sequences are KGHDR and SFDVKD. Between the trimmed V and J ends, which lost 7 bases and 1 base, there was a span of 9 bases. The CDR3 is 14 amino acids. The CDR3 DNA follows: TGTGCCACCAGGAGTACAGGGAACACCGGGGAGCTGTTTTTT. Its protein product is CATRSTGNTGELFF.

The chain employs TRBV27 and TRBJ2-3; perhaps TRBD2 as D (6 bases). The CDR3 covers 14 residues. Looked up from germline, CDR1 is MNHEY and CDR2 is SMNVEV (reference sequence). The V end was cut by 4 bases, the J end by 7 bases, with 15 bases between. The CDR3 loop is CASSWGGMAYTQYF. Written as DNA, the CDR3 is TGTGCCAGCAGTTGGGGCGGGATGGCATATACGCAGTATTTT.

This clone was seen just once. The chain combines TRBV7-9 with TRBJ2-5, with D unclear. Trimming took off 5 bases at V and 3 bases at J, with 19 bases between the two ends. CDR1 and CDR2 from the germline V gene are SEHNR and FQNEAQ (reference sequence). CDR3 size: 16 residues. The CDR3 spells CASSRALKATEETQYF. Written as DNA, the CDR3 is TGTGCCAGCAGCCGGGCCTTGAAAGCGACGGAAGAGACCCAGTACTTC.

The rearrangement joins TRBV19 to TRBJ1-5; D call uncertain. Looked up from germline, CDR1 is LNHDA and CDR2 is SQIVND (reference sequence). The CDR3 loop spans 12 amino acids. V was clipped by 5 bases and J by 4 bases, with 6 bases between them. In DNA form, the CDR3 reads TGTGCCAGTAGTGGTCTGAATCAGCCCCAGCATTTT. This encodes CASSGLNQPQHF.